The 9 T cell receptor beta chains below all came from one sample that was sequenced in a study of cytomegalovirus exposure and HLA in healthy donors. The PCR had 60 Vbeta and 13 Jbeta primers. Using immunoSEQ multiplex PCR, the repertoire was profiled, and TCRdb retains in-frame clones only, with some absent. The sample yields under 35,000 clones, less than 70% seen once. The sample comprised PBMCs. The origin of the receptors is a man aged 50 to 60 in good health and CMV-seropositive.

The chain carries TRBV10-3 and TRBJ1-2, with TRBD1 identical over 9 bases. Germline V gene data show CDR1 as ENHRY and CDR2 as SYGVKD. The CDR3 loop spans 15 amino acids. The V segment lost 3 bases and the J segment 6 bases; nucleotides outside the gene matches: 8. DNA of the CDR3: TGTGCCATCAGTGATCAGACAGGGGGAGTCGATGGCTACACCTTC. The encoded protein is CAISDQTGGVDGYTF.

The chain uses TRBV6-5 and TRBJ2-7; 11 positions match TRBD2. The germline V gene has CDR1 MNHEY and CDR2 SVGAGI. This CDR3 spans 14 amino acids. Here the CDR3 reads CGAPSGRLSYEQYF. The CDR3 DNA sequence: TGTGGGGCCCCTAGCGGGAGGCTTTCCTACGAGCAGTACTTC.

The rearrangement joins TRBV4-2 to TRBJ1-4; TRBD1 matches at 9 bases. The length of the CDR3 is 15 residues. The junction had 1 base not matched to a gene; V was cut back by 0 bases and J by 5 bases. Germline V gives CDR1 LGHNA, CDR2 YNFKEQ. The CDR3 sequence is CASSQEDRGNEKLFF. The CDR3 nucleotides read TGTGCCAGCAGCCAAGAGGACAGGGGAAATGAAAAACTGTTTTTT.

The rearrangement links TRBV9 to TRBJ2-5; 7 bases fit TRBD2. The CDR3 totals 14 residues. Germline V gives CDR1 SGDLS, CDR2 YYNGEE. The V segment lost 2 bases and the J segment 5 bases; nucleotides outside the gene matches: 6. Here the CDR3 DNA reads TGTGCCAGCAGCGTCGGCGGGGGAGGGGAGACCCAGTACTTC. The encoded protein is CASSVGGGGETQYF.

The chain has TRBV5-1 and TRBJ1-4, with TRBD1 identical over 9 bases. V was pared by 3 bases and J by 7 bases, with 7 bases of the junction left unmatched. The CDR3 totals 15 residues. Germline values: CDR1 SGHRS, CDR2 YFSETQ. CDR3 DNA sequence: TGCGCCAGCAGCTCCGCCTCGACAGGGGGTGAAAAACTGTTTTTT. It translates to CASSSASTGGEKLFF.

The chain uses TRBV6-1 and TRBJ2-2, with 8 bases fitting TRBD2. From germline, CDR1 is MNHNS and CDR2 SASEGT. The CDR3 totals 15 residues. The ends lost 3 bases at V and 6 bases at J; junction bases unmatched: 6. CDR3 protein: CASSDGGRISGELFF. The DNA for the CDR3 is TGTGCCAGCAGTGACGGCGGGAGGATCTCCGGGGAGCTGTTTTTT.

The rearrangement links TRBV4-1 to TRBJ2-7; 7 nucleotides agree with TRBD1. CDR1 is MGHRA and CDR2 is YSYEKL in the germline V gene. The V gene end was trimmed by 4 bases and the J gene end by 3 bases; junction bases not matched to a gene: 3. The CDR3 consists of 13 residues. CDR3 protein: CASSPDRVYEQYF. The CDR3 nucleotides read TGCGCCAGCAGCCCCGACAGGGTCTACGAGCAGTACTTC.

The chain uses TRBV5-4 and TRBJ1-2; 9 bases are a match to TRBD1. Germline lookup yields CDR1 SGHNT and CDR2 YYREEE (reference sequence). V gave up 3 bases and J gave up 8 bases; unmatched junction bases: 11. The CDR3 length is 15 residues. The CDR3 reads CASSSRQGGGLGYTF. Written as DNA, the CDR3 is TGTGCCAGCAGCTCCAGACAGGGGGGAGGCCTCGGCTACACCTTC. Combining the CDR3 with reference TRBV5-4 and TRBJ1-2 gives the whole variable domain ETGVTQSPTHLIKTRGQQVTLRCSSQSGHNTVSWYQQALGQGPQFIFQYYREEENGRGNFPPRFSGLQFPNYSSELNVNALELDDSALYLCASSSRQGGGLGYTFGSGTRLTVV.

This chain joins TRBV4-1 and TRBJ2-3; the D gene is possibly TRBD1 (7 bases). V was shortened by 4 bases and J by 0 bases, with 11 bases between the two germline ends. The CDR3 is 15 amino acids. Germline V gives CDR1 MGHRA, CDR2 YSYEKL. CDR3 DNA: TGCGCCAGCAGCCGCGGGACAGCTAGCACAGATACGCAGTATTTT. It yields the protein CASSRGTASTDTQYF.